This entry describes one TCR beta chain. Antigen specificity is unknown. The sample comes from a study of cytomegalovirus exposure and HLA in healthy donors. Study-wide results and limits: It was reported that the classifier diagnosed cytomegalovirus status with high specificity and sensitivity in both the original and validation cohorts. The analysis excluded some indistinguishable V segments, including TRBV6-2 and TRBV6-3.

PCR employed 60 Vbeta and 13 Jbeta primers. The repertoire was sequenced with immunoSEQ multiplex PCR; TCRdb's copy has only in-frame clones and lacks some. The data hold over 75,000 clones, with about 79% observed a single time. Germline loops: CDR1 MNHNS, CDR2 SASEGT. The CDR3 spans 14 residues. V gave up 4 bases and J gave up 2 bases, with 12 bases separating them. J is TRBJ2-7 and V is TRBV6-1; weak D call: TRBD1 (6 bases). The TCR comes from a female donor in good health and CMV-seronegative. Sequencing input: PBMCs. CDR3 sequence reads: CASSANRDPYEQYF. As DNA, the CDR3 is TGTGCCAGCAGTGCAAACAGGGATCCCTACGAGCAGTACTTC.